One and the same sample provided the 16 T cell receptor beta chains below, sequenced in a study of T cells after yellow fever vaccination. TCRdb recomputed calls from the 5' RACE reads with MiXCR, one row per CDR3 protein. The sample has about 330,000 distinct CDR3 sequences, less than 9.5% seen once. The starting material was PBMCs, obtained around 45 days after the first yellow fever vaccination. These receptors originate from a man aged 18 to 30 who received the YFV17D yellow fever vaccine.

This chain links TRBV9 with TRBJ2-4; TRBD2 might be the D (7 bases). Trimming stripped 4 bases from V and 3 bases from J, with 14 bases between. This CDR3 has 15 amino acids. The germline V gene encodes CDR1 SGDLS and CDR2 YYNGEE. CDR3 nucleotides: TGTGCCAGCAGCCCCCGGGGGGCCTTCAAAAACATTCAGTACTTC. Translating gives CASSPRGAFKNIQYF.

This clonotype was seen at least ten times. The rearrangement uses TRBV11-3 and TRBJ1-1, with a tentative D call TRBD1 (6 bases). V was clipped by 5 bases and J by 5 bases, with 9 bases between them. Germline V gene lookup returns CDR1 SGHNT and CDR2 YENEEA. The CDR3 has 12 residues. The CDR3 spells CASSPGATEAFF. The CDR3 DNA is TGTGCCAGCAGCCCGGGGGCTACTGAAGCTTTCTTT.

In its sample, this clonotype was seen a few times. V gene TRBV9 combines with J gene TRBJ2-1; 9 bases align to TRBD2. CDR1 is SGDLS, CDR2 YYNGEE, per germline. J gave up 6 bases and V 1 base, and 2 bases lay outside the gene matches. CDR3 length equals 14 residues. The CDR3 DNA reads as TGTGCCAGCAGCGTAAGGACTAGCGCCAATGAGCAGTTCTTC. Its protein is CASSVRTSANEQFF.

The chain uses TRBV12-3 or TRBV12-4 and TRBJ2-1; D is unresolved. CDR3 length: 11 amino acids. V was clipped by 2 bases and J by 12 bases, with 8 bases between them. Here the CDR3 reads CASSLSSGQFF. The CDR3 coding sequence is TGTGCCAGCAGTTTAAGCTCAGGGCAGTTCTTC.

This sequence joins TRBV5-6 and TRBJ1-6; D ambiguous. Between the trimmed V and J ends, which lost 0 bases and 3 bases, there was a span of 7 bases. The length of the CDR3 is 15 residues. The germline gives CDR1 SGHDT, CDR2 YYEEEE. The DNA of the CDR3 is TGTGCCAGCAGCTTGGACGGGTTCTATAATTCACCCCTCCACTTT. As protein: CASSLDGFYNSPLHF.

This clonotype was seen only a few times. The gene calls are TRBV3-1 and TRBJ2-3; 7 nucleotides align to TRBD1. This CDR3 region has 16 residues. The V segment lost 3 bases and the J segment 0 bases; nucleotides outside the gene matches: 6. Per the germline V gene, CDR1 is LGHDT and CDR2 is YNNKEL (reference sequence). The CDR3 DNA follows: TGTGCCAGCAGCCAGGGACAGCCCCGTAGCACAGATACGCAGTATTTT. It codes for CASSQGQPRSTDTQYF.

This chain links TRBV24-1 with TRBJ2-5; D is tentatively TRBD1 or TRBD2 (5 bases each). Trimming pared 4 bases from V and 5 bases from J, leaving 19 bases between. The CDR3 is 16 residues long. CDR1 is KGHDR, CDR2 SFDVKD, per germline. CDR3 DNA: TGTGCCACCAGTGACCCGGGGCCTGAAGCCAGGGAGACCCAGTACTTC. Its protein product is CATSDPGPEARETQYF.

This clonotype was counted many times. The V gene is TRBV3-1, the J gene TRBJ1-2, with D unresolved. The germline gives CDR1 LGHDT, CDR2 YNNKEL (reference sequence). The ends were cut back, 4 bases at V and 4 bases at J, with 13 bases in the middle. This CDR3 has 14 amino acids. The CDR3 nucleotides read TGTGCCAGCAGCCGGACTGGGAGCGGCTATGGCTACACCTTC. This translates into CASSRTGSGYGYTF.

This chain links TRBV30 with TRBJ2-5; no definite D call. Per germline, CDR1 GTSNPN and CDR2 SVGIG (reference sequence). With 2 bases removed from V and 4 bases from J, the gap between germline ends came to 11 bases. The CDR3 spans 13 residues. The CDR3 loop is CAWSSMVGETQYF. Written as DNA, the CDR3 is TGTGCCTGGAGTTCGATGGTCGGAGAGACCCAGTACTTC.

In this sample, this clonotype turned up a few times. This chain links TRBV5-1 with TRBJ2-1, with 12 bases aligning to TRBD2. Trimming removed 3 bases from V and 6 bases from J; junction bases left unmatched: 7. Looked up from germline, CDR1 is SGHRS and CDR2 is YFSETQ. The CDR3 has 16 residues. CDR3 protein: CASSSPLAGGRNEQFF. CDR3 coding DNA: TGCGCCAGCAGCTCACCACTAGCGGGGGGCCGCAATGAGCAGTTCTTC.

The chain couples TRBV20-1 to TRBJ2-5; a possible D gene is TRBD2 (5 bases). The V end was cut by 1 base, the J end by 1 base, with 10 bases between. The germline V gene has CDR1 DFQATT and CDR2 SNEGSKA (reference sequence). This CDR3 has 14 amino acids. The CDR3 coding sequence is TGCAGTGCTAGAGTTACGGGGTCCCAAGAGACCCAGTACTTC. Translation: CSARVTGSQETQYF.

V gene TRBV25-1 combines with J gene TRBJ2-5; the match to TRBD2 covers 9 bases. Trimming at V came to 5 bases and at J to 0 bases, leaving 10 bases not matched to a gene. Germline values: CDR1 MGHDK, CDR2 SYGVNS. The CDR3 is 17 residues long. CDR3 nucleotide sequence: TGTGCCAGCAGTTTCGGATGGGCGGGGGGGTACCAAGAGACCCAGTACTTC. Protein product: CASSFGWAGGYQETQYF.

This clonotype was picked up a small number of times. The chain employs TRBV11-2 and TRBJ2-5; tentative D call: TRBD2 (5 bases). CDR1 is SGHAT, CDR2 FQNNGV, per germline. There are 14 residues in the CDR3. The V gene lost 4 bases and the J gene lost 3 bases, with 12 bases spanning the gap. The CDR3 is CASSSWTLEETQYF. For the CDR3, the DNA is TGTGCCAGCAGCTCGTGGACTTTGGAAGAGACCCAGTACTTC.

The chain is built from TRBV7-2 and TRBJ1-1, with 8 bases matching TRBD1. This CDR3 comprises 15 residues. The J segment lost 5 bases and the V segment lost 3 bases, leaving 8 bases of the junction unmatched. Germline lookup yields CDR1 SGHTA and CDR2 FQGNSA. CDR3 in amino acids: CASSFSGGSNTEAFF. CDR3 DNA: TGTGCCAGCAGCTTCTCAGGGGGCTCAAATACTGAAGCTTTCTTT.

This clonotype was seen a few times. The gene calls are TRBV3-1 and TRBJ2-3, with 11 bases lining up with TRBD2. The CDR3 covers 17 residues. From germline, CDR1 is LGHDT and CDR2 YNNKEL (reference sequence). V gave up 1 base and J gave up 4 bases; unmatched junction bases: 7. CDR3 DNA: TGTGCCAGCAGCCAAGTATCACTAGCGGGGGAGTCAGATACGCAGTATTTT. This gives the protein CASSQVSLAGESDTQYF.

This clonotype showed up many times. V gene TRBV5-1 combines with J gene TRBJ2-5; a possible D gene is TRBD2 (5 bases). The CDR3 runs 13 residues. Germline CDR1 SGHRS, CDR2 YFSETQ. V lost 3 bases and J lost 1, with 7 bases in between. The CDR3 loop reads CASSSSPQETQYF. The DNA for the CDR3 is TGCGCCAGCAGCTCTAGCCCCCAAGAGACCCAGTACTTC.